The sequence of this T cell receptor (beta chain) was determined in a study of regulatory T cells in long-lasting Graves disease. Study-level results: The study found TRBV28, TRBJ1-2 and TRBJ2-5 favored in persistent disease.

This clonotype was observed many times. The antigen is undetermined. Time point meaning: newly diagnosed GD, antithyroid drugs for less than 3 months. Scientists built the TCR library using RNA that was extracted from PBMCs. Combining iRepertoire HTBI primers with Arm-PCR of CDR3 regions, the authors built TCR beta libraries. TCRdb analysed the multiplex PCR reads with MiXCR anew, one entry per CDR3 protein. The repertoire holds 530,000 or so distinct CDR3 sequences, with approximately 15% as singletons. This CDR3 spans 15 amino acids. After removal of 4 bases from V and 4 bases from J, the junction contained 7 bases not matched to a gene. Germline V gene lookup returns CDR1 MGHDK and CDR2 SYGVNS. These data also featured in a second study, about T cells in Graves' hyperthyroidism and ophthalmopathy. That source adds: Lactation, pregnancy, other autoimmune disease or uncontrolled infection excluded patients. Researchers ran a first-round RT-PCR on the TCR CDR3 using the HTBI primer set. Ophthalmopathy was predicted by the model a median of roughly 6 months ahead of onset.

The sample was peripheral blood mononuclear cells (PBMCs), taken at new diagnosis, from a patient treated with antithyroid drugs. The chain uses TRBV25-1 and TRBJ2-7, with 10 nucleotides matching TRBD2. This receptor was taken from a man aged 25 to 40 with Graves disease. The CDR3 nucleotides are TGTGCCAGCAGTGCCCGGACTAGCGGCCCTTACGAGCAGTACTTC. Its translation is CASSARTSGPYEQYF.